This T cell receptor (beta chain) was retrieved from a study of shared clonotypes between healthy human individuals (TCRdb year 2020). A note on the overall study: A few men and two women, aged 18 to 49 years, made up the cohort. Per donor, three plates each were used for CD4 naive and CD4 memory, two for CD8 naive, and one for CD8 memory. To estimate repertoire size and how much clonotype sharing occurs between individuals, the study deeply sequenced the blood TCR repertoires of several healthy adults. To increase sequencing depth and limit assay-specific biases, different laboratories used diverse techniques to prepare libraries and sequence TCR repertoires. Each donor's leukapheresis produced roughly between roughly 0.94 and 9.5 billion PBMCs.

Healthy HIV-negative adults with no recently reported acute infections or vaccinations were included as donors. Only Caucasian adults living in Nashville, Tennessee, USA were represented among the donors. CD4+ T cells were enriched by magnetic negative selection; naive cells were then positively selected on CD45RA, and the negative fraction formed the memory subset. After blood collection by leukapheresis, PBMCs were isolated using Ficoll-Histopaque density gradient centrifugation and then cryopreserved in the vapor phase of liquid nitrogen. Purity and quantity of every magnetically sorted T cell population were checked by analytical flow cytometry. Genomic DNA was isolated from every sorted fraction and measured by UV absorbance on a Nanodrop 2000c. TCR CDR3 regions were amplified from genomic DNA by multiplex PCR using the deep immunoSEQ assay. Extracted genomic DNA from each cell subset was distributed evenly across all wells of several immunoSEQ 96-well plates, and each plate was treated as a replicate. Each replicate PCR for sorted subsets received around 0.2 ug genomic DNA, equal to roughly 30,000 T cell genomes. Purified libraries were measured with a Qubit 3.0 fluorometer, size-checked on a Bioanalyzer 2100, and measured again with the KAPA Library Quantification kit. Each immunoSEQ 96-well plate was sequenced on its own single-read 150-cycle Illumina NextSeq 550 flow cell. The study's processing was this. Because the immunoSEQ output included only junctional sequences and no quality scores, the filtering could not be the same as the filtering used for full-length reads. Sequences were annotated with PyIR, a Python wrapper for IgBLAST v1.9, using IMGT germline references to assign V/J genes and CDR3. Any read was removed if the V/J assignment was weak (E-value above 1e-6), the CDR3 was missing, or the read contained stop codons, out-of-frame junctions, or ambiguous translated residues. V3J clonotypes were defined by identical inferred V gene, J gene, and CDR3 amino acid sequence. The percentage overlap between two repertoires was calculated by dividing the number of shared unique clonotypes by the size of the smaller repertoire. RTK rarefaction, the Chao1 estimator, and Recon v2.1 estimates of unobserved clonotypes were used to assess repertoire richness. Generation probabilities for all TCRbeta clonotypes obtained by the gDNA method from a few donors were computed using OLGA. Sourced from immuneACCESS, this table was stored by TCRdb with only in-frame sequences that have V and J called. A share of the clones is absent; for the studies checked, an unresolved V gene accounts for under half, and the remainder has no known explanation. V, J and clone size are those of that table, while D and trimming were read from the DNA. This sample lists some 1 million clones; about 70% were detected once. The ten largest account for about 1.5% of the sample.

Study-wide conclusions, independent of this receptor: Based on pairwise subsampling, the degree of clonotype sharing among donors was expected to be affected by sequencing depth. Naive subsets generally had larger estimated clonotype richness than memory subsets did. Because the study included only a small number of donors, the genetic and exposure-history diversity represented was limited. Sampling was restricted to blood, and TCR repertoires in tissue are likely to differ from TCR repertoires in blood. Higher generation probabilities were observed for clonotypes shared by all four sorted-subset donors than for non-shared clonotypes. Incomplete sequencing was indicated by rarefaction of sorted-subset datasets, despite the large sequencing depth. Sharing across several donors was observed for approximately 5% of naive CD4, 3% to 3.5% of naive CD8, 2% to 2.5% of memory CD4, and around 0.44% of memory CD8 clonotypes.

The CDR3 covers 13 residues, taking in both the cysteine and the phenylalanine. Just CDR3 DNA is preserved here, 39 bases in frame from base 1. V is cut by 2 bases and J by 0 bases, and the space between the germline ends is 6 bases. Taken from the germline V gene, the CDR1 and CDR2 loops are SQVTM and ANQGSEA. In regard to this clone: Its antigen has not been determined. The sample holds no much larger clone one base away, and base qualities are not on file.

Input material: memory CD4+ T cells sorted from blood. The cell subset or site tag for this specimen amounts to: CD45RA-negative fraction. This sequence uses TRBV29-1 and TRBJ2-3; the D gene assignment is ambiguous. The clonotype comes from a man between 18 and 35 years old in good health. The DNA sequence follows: TGCAGCGTTGAAATAGGGAGCACAGATACGCAGTATTTT. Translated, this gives CSVEIGSTDTQYF.